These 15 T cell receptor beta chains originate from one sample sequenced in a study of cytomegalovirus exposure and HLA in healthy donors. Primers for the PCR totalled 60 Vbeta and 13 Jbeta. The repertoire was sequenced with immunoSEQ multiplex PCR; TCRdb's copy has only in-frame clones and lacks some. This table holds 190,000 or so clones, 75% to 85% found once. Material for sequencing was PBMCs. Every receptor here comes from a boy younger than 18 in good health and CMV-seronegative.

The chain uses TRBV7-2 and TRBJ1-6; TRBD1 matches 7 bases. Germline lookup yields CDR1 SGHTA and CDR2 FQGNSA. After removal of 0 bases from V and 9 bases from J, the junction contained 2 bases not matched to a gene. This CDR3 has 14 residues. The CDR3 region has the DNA TGTGCCAGCAGCTTAGCGAGACAGGGTTCACCCCTCCACTTT. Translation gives CASSLARQGSPLHF.

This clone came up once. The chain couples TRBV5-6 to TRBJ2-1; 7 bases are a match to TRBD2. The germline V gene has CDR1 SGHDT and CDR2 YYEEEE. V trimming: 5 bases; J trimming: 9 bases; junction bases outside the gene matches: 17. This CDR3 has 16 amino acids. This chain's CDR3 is CASSRGRRAGVGEQFF. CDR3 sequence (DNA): TGTGCCAGCAGTCGAGGTCGTCGGGCGGGAGTGGGTGAGCAGTTCTTC.

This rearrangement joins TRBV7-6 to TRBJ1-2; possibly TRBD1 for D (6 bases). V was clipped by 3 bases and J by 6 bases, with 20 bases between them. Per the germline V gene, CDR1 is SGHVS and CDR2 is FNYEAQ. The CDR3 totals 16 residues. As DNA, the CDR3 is TGTGCCAGCAGCTTGGCGGGGGGCAGGGATTTCGATGGCTACACCTTC. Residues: CASSLAGGRDFDGYTF.

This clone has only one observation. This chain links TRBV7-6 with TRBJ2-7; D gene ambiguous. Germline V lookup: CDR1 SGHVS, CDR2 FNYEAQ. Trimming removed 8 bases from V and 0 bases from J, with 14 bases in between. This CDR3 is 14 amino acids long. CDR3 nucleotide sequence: TGTGCCAGCGGGCTGGCCGGTAGCTCCTACGAGCAGTACTTC. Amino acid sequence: CASGLAGSSYEQYF.

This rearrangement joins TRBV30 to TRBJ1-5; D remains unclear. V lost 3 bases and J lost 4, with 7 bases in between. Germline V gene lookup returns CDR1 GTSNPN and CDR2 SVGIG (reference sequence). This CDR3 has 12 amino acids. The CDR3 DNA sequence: TGTGCCTGGAGGTGGCGGAATCAGCCCCAGCATTTT. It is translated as CAWRWRNQPQHF.

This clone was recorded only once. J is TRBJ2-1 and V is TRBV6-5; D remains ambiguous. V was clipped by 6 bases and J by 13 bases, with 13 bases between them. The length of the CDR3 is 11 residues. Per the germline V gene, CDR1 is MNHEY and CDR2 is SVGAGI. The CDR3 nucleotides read TGTGCCAGCAGCTACCGGCGGCGCCAGTTCTTC. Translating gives CASSYRRRQFF.

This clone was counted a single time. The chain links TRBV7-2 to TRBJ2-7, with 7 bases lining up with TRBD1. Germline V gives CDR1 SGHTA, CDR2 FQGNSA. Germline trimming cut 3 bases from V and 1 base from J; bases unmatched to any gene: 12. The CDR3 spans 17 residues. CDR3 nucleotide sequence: TGTGCCAGCAGCTTCTCCACCGGGACAGTGAGTTCCTACGAGCAGTACTTC. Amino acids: CASSFSTGTVSSYEQYF.

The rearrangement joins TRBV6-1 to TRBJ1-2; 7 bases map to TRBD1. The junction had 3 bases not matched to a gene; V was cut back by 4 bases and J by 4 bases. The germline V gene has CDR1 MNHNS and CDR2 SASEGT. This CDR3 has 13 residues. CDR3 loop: CASSATGAYGYTF. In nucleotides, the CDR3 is TGTGCCAGCAGTGCCACAGGGGCCTATGGCTACACCTTC.

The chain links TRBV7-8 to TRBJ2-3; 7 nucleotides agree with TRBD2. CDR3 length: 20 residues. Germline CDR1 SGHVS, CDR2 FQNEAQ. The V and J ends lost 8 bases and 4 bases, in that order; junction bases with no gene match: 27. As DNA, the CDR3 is TGTGCCAGCCAGGACCTAGTGAGAGCGGGGTTAAGGGCTGGGGCAGATACGCAGTATTTT. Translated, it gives CASQDLVRAGLRAGADTQYF. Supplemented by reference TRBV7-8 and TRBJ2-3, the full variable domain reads GAGVSQSPRYKVAKRGQDVALRCDPISGHVSLFWYQQALGQGPEFLTYFQNEAQLDKSGLPSDRFFAERPEGSVSTLKIQRTQQEDSAVYLCASQDLVRAGLRAGADTQYFGPGTRLTVL.

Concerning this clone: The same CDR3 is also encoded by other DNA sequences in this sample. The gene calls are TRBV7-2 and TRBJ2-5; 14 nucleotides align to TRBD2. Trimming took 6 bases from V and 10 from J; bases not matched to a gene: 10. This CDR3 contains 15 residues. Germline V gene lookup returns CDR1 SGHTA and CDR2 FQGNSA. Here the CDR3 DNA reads TGTGCCAGCAGAGTAGTCGGACTAGCGGGAGGTGACCAGTACTTC. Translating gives CASRVVGLAGGDQYF.

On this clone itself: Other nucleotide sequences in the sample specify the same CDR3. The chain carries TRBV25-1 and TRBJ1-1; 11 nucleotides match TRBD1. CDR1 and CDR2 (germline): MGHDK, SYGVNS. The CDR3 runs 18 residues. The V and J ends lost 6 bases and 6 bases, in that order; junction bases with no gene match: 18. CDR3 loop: CASSDLGRDRGVVAEAFF. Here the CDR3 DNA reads TGTGCCAGCAGCGACCTAGGTCGGGACAGGGGGGTGGTTGCTGAAGCTTTCTTT.

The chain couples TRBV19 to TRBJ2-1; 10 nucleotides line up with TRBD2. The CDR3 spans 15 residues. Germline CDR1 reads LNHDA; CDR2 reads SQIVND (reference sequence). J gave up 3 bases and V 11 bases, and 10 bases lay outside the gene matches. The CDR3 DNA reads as TGTGCCTCCGCAGGGACTAGCGCAGACTACAATGAGCAGTTCTTC. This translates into CASAGTSADYNEQFF.

The CDR3 spells CSPATYEQYF. In nucleotides, the CDR3 is TGCAGCCCCGCGACCTACGAGCAGTACTTC. The chain has TRBV29-1 and TRBJ2-7; unclear D gene. The length of the CDR3 is 10 residues. Germline assignment: CDR1 SQVTM and CDR2 ANQGSEA. Trimming took off 8 bases at V and 2 bases at J, with 7 bases between the two ends.

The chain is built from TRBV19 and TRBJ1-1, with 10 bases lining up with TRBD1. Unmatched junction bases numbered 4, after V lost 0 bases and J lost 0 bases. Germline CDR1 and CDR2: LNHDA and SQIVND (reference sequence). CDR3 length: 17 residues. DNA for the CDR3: TGTGCCAGTAGTATAGATCTTGGACAGGGGGTGAACACTGAAGCTTTCTTT. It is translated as CASSIDLGQGVNTEAFF.

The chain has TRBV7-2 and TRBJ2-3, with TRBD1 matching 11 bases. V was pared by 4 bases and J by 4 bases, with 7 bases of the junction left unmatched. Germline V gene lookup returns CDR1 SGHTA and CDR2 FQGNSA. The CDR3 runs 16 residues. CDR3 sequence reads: CASSSEGQGASDTQYF. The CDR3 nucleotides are TGTGCCAGCAGCTCGGAAGGACAGGGGGCTTCAGATACGCAGTATTTT. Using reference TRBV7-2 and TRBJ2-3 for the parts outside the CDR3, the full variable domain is GAGVSQSPSNKVTEKGKDVELRCDPISGHTALYWYRQSLGQGLEFLIYFQGNSAPDKSGLPSDRFSAERTGGSVSTLTIQRTQQEDSAVYLCASSSEGQGASDTQYFGPGTRLTVL.